Listed below are T cell receptor beta chains from one sample, sequenced in a study of blood T cell repertoires in COVID-19. Repertoires were generated with immunoSEQ multiplex PCR, while TCRdb's copy carries only in-frame clones and drops some. Of 60,000 to 85,000 clones detected, about 80% appear once; the ten largest clones hold roughly 15%. The source material was peripheral blood. Receptors originate from a human donor in a cohort sampled during active COVID-19. Both conserved end residues are part of each CDR3. Fields, in order: D gene, J gene, V gene, clone size, CDR3 protein, CDR3 DNA. D genes are given only for firm matches. Clone size is stated in some rows and not others, as once, few, many or a class when expanded.

d_call: TRBD1; j_call: TRBJ2-7; v_call: TRBV28; clone_size: .; cdr3_aa: CATGTGEYEQYF; cdr3_nt: TGTGCCACCGGGACAGGGGAGTACGAGCAGTACTTC
d_call: TRBD2; j_call: TRBJ2-1; v_call: TRBV15; clone_size: .; cdr3_aa: CATSRDTSDEQFF; cdr3_nt: TGTGCCACCAGCAGAGATACTAGCGATGAGCAGTTCTTC
d_call: .; j_call: TRBJ2-7; v_call: TRBV2; clone_size: .; cdr3_aa: CASSPHYEQYF; cdr3_nt: TGTGCCAGCAGTCCCCACTACGAGCAGTACTTC
d_call: .; j_call: TRBJ2-3; v_call: TRBV18; clone_size: .; cdr3_aa: CASSPELSTDTQYF; cdr3_nt: TGTGCCAGCTCACCTGAGTTGAGCACAGATACGCAGTATTTT
d_call: TRBD1; j_call: TRBJ2-6; v_call: TRBV4-2; clone_size: once; cdr3_aa: CASSQDIAGTGGAGANVLTF; cdr3_nt: TGTGCCAGCAGCCAAGATATCGCCGGGACAGGGGGCGCTGGGGCCAACGTCCTGACTTTC
d_call: TRBD1; j_call: TRBJ2-1; v_call: TRBV5-5; clone_size: .; cdr3_aa: CASSLIGTGGGNEQFF; cdr3_nt: TGTGCCAGCAGCTTGATAGGGACAGGGGGCGGGAATGAGCAGTTCTTC
d_call: TRBD2; j_call: TRBJ2-5; v_call: TRBV11-3; clone_size: .; cdr3_aa: CASSNGLAGTQYF; cdr3_nt: TGTGCCAGCAGCAACGGACTAGCGGGTACCCAGTACTTC
d_call: TRBD2; j_call: TRBJ2-7; v_call: TRBV6-5; clone_size: .; cdr3_aa: CASRELLAGPYEQYF; cdr3_nt: TGTGCCAGCAGGGAGTTACTAGCGGGTCCCTACGAGCAGTACTTC
d_call: .; j_call: TRBJ1-5; v_call: TRBV5-6; clone_size: .; cdr3_aa: CASSRTGGTSNQPQHF; cdr3_nt: TGTGCCAGCAGCCGAACCGGGGGGACTAGCAATCAGCCCCAGCATTTT
d_call: .; j_call: TRBJ2-2; v_call: TRBV11-3; clone_size: .; cdr3_aa: CASSSRQADTGELFF; cdr3_nt: TGTGCCAGCAGCTCGAGACAGGCGGACACCGGGGAGCTGTTTTTT
d_call: TRBD1; j_call: TRBJ2-7; v_call: TRBV6-6; clone_size: few; cdr3_aa: CASSYSRTGGSYEQYF; cdr3_nt: TGTGCCAGCAGTTACTCGAGGACAGGGGGGAGCTACGAGCAGTACTTC
d_call: TRBD1; j_call: TRBJ2-7; v_call: TRBV20-1; clone_size: .; cdr3_aa: CSVKYRGEQYF; cdr3_nt: TGCAGTGTTAAATACAGGGGCGAGCAGTACTTC
d_call: TRBD1; j_call: TRBJ1-4; v_call: TRBV28; clone_size: .; cdr3_aa: CASSLSTGTGAEKLFF; cdr3_nt: TGTGCCAGCAGTTTGTCGACCGGGACAGGGGCTGAAAAACTGTTTTTT
d_call: TRBD2; j_call: TRBJ2-5; v_call: TRBV5-3; clone_size: once; cdr3_aa: CARSAGLAGGYKETQYF; cdr3_nt: TGTGCCAGAAGCGCGGGACTAGCGGGCGGCTACAAAGAGACCCAGTACTTC
d_call: TRBD2; j_call: TRBJ2-2; v_call: TRBV7-7; clone_size: .; cdr3_aa: CASSLSGGPTGELFF; cdr3_nt: TGTGCTAGCAGCTTATCGGGGGGACCCACCGGGGAGCTGTTTTTT
d_call: .; j_call: TRBJ1-6; v_call: TRBV28; clone_size: .; cdr3_aa: CASSLWASYNSPLHF; cdr3_nt: TGTGCCAGCAGTTTATGGGCCTCCTATAATTCACCCCTCCACTTT
d_call: TRBD1; j_call: TRBJ2-7; v_call: TRBV6-1; clone_size: .; cdr3_aa: CASSEMTGAVSYEQYF; cdr3_nt: TGTGCCAGCAGTGAAATGACAGGGGCCGTCTCCTACGAGCAGTACTTC
d_call: .; j_call: TRBJ1-1; v_call: TRBV5-1; clone_size: .; cdr3_aa: CASSPDGFTEAFF; cdr3_nt: TGCGCCAGCAGCCCCGACGGGTTCACTGAAGCTTTCTTT
d_call: TRBD2; j_call: TRBJ2-2; v_call: TRBV2; clone_size: .; cdr3_aa: CASSGLAGDTGELFF; cdr3_nt: TGTGCCAGCAGCGGACTAGCGGGAGACACCGGGGAGCTGTTTTTT
d_call: .; j_call: TRBJ2-7; v_call: TRBV10-2; clone_size: .; cdr3_aa: CATSDGGRLGYEQYF; cdr3_nt: TGCGCCACCAGCGACGGGGGGCGTTTGGGCTACGAGCAGTACTTC
d_call: .; j_call: TRBJ2-7; v_call: TRBV5-1; clone_size: .; cdr3_aa: CASSFEQGPTYEQYF; cdr3_nt: TGCGCCAGCAGCTTCGAACAGGGTCCAACCTACGAGCAGTACTTC
d_call: .; j_call: TRBJ2-7; v_call: TRBV4-1; clone_size: .; cdr3_aa: CASSQGASAYEQYF; cdr3_nt: TGCGCCAGCAGCCAAGGGGCGTCAGCCTACGAGCAGTACTTC
d_call: .; j_call: TRBJ1-2; v_call: TRBV3-1/TRBV3-2; clone_size: .; cdr3_aa: CASSQPGGNGYTF; cdr3_nt: TGTGCCAGCAGCCAACCCGGAGGGAATGGCTACACCTTC
d_call: TRBD1; j_call: TRBJ1-4; v_call: TRBV10-1; clone_size: once; cdr3_aa: CASRRTGEGVGVRNEKLFF; cdr3_nt: TGCGCCAGCAGGCGGACAGGGGAAGGGGTGGGTGTAAGAAATGAAAAACTGTTTTTT
d_call: .; j_call: TRBJ2-3; v_call: TRBV5-1; clone_size: .; cdr3_aa: CASRFSGNTDTQYF; cdr3_nt: TGCGCCAGCAGATTTAGCGGCAACACAGATACGCAGTATTTT
d_call: TRBD2; j_call: TRBJ2-7; v_call: TRBV27; clone_size: .; cdr3_aa: CASSLMTSGSYEQYF; cdr3_nt: TGTGCCAGCAGTTTAATGACTAGCGGGAGCTACGAGCAGTACTTC
d_call: TRBD2; j_call: TRBJ2-1; v_call: TRBV6-6; clone_size: .; cdr3_aa: CASNPGTSGLAKQFF; cdr3_nt: TGTGCCAGCAACCCCGGGACTAGCGGCCTCGCGAAGCAGTTCTTC
d_call: TRBD1; j_call: TRBJ2-1; v_call: TRBV2; clone_size: .; cdr3_aa: CASSGQGSYNEQFF; cdr3_nt: TGTGCCAGCTCTGGACAGGGGTCCTACAATGAGCAGTTCTTC
d_call: TRBD2; j_call: TRBJ2-1; v_call: TRBV3-1/TRBV3-2; clone_size: few; cdr3_aa: CASSRLAGLSYNEQFF; cdr3_nt: TGTGCCAGCAGCCGGTTAGCGGGACTGTCCTACAATGAGCAGTTCTTC
d_call: .; j_call: TRBJ2-2; v_call: TRBV6-5; clone_size: once; cdr3_aa: CASSYPGPHRGAVF; cdr3_nt: TGTGCCAGCAGTTACCCGGGCCCACACCGGGGAGCTGTTTTT
d_call: .; j_call: TRBJ1-1; v_call: TRBV7-9; clone_size: .; cdr3_aa: CASSLGGQGFAFF; cdr3_nt: TGTGCCAGCAGCTTAGGCGGTCAGGGTTTTGCTTTCTTT
d_call: TRBD2; j_call: TRBJ2-7; v_call: TRBV6-6; clone_size: .; cdr3_aa: CASRNPGTSSYEQYF; cdr3_nt: TGTGCCAGCAGAAACCCCGGGACTAGCTCCTACGAGCAGTACTTC
d_call: TRBD1; j_call: TRBJ1-1; v_call: TRBV19; clone_size: once; cdr3_aa: CASSIRGRLGGMNTEAFF; cdr3_nt: TGTGCCAGTAGTATTAGGGGGCGGCTAGGAGGGATGAACACTGAAGCTTTCTTT
d_call: TRBD1; j_call: TRBJ1-6; v_call: TRBV2; clone_size: .; cdr3_aa: CARGQDYNSPLHF; cdr3_nt: TGTGCCAGGGGACAGGACTATAATTCACCCCTCCACTTT
d_call: TRBD1; j_call: TRBJ2-7; v_call: TRBV18; clone_size: many; cdr3_aa: CASSPPLGTGSHEQYF; cdr3_nt: TGTGCCAGCTCACCACCATTGGGGACAGGGAGCCACGAGCAGTACTTC
d_call: .; j_call: TRBJ1-2; v_call: TRBV11-2; clone_size: few; cdr3_aa: CASSLGGGGYTF; cdr3_nt: TGTGCCAGCAGCTTAGGAGGCGGGGGCTACACCTTC
d_call: .; j_call: TRBJ2-1; v_call: TRBV6-1; clone_size: .; cdr3_aa: CASSEDGFAGGVQFF; cdr3_nt: TGTGCCAGCAGTGAGGACGGGTTCGCGGGCGGTGTGCAGTTCTTC
d_call: TRBD1; j_call: TRBJ2-2; v_call: TRBV6-5; clone_size: .; cdr3_aa: CASGTGNTGELFF; cdr3_nt: TGTGCCAGCGGGACAGGGAACACCGGGGAGCTGTTTTTT
d_call: .; j_call: TRBJ2-2; v_call: TRBV30; clone_size: once; cdr3_aa: CAWRRGNTGELFF; cdr3_nt: TGTGCCTGGAGACGGGGGAACACCGGGGAGCTGTTTTTT
d_call: .; j_call: TRBJ1-1; v_call: TRBV2; clone_size: .; cdr3_aa: CASFGGMNTEAFF; cdr3_nt: TGTGCCAGCTTCGGGGGGATGAACACTGAAGCTTTCTTT
d_call: .; j_call: TRBJ2-3; v_call: TRBV7-2; clone_size: .; cdr3_aa: CASSWRKEDTQYF; cdr3_nt: TGTGCCAGCAGCTGGAGGAAGGAAGATACGCAGTATTTT
d_call: .; j_call: TRBJ2-3; v_call: TRBV6-5; clone_size: once; cdr3_aa: CASSYGSFTDTQYF; cdr3_nt: TGTGCCAGCAGTTACGGGAGTTTCACAGATACGCAGTATTTT
d_call: .; j_call: TRBJ2-3; v_call: TRBV3-1/TRBV3-2; clone_size: .; cdr3_aa: CASSQGSKATDTQYF; cdr3_nt: TGTGCCAGCAGCCAAGGATCAAAAGCGACAGATACGCAGTATTTT
d_call: TRBD1; j_call: TRBJ1-1; v_call: TRBV5-1; clone_size: many; cdr3_aa: CASSPGTGLTEAFF; cdr3_nt: TGCGCCAGCAGCCCCGGGACAGGGCTCACTGAAGCTTTCTTT
d_call: TRBD1; j_call: TRBJ2-6; v_call: TRBV18; clone_size: .; cdr3_aa: CASSLSGGSGANVLTF; cdr3_nt: TGTGCCAGCTCACTGTCAGGGGGCTCTGGGGCCAACGTCCTGACTTTC
d_call: .; j_call: TRBJ2-1; v_call: TRBV20-1; clone_size: .; cdr3_aa: CSATSGNEQFF; cdr3_nt: TGCAGTGCTACGAGCGGCAATGAGCAGTTCTTC
d_call: TRBD2; j_call: TRBJ2-1; v_call: TRBV4-1; clone_size: .; cdr3_aa: CASSQDPAGGSIYNEQFF; cdr3_nt: TGCGCCAGCAGCCAAGACCCAGCAGGCGGGAGTATTTACAATGAGCAGTTCTTC
d_call: .; j_call: TRBJ1-3; v_call: TRBV5-6; clone_size: few; cdr3_aa: CASSPFRTASGNTIYF; cdr3_nt: TGTGCCAGCAGCCCATTCCGGACAGCAAGTGGAAACACCATATATTTT
d_call: .; j_call: TRBJ2-7; v_call: TRBV6-5; clone_size: .; cdr3_aa: CASSPNQGMGEQYF; cdr3_nt: TGTGCCAGCAGCCCCAACCAGGGGATGGGGGAGCAGTACTTC
d_call: TRBD1; j_call: TRBJ1-5; v_call: TRBV4-1; clone_size: .; cdr3_aa: CASSHLQGGQPQHF; cdr3_nt: TGCGCCAGCAGCCACCTACAGGGGGGTCAGCCCCAGCATTTT
d_call: .; j_call: TRBJ1-5; v_call: TRBV7-6; clone_size: .; cdr3_aa: CASSLGLGDQPQHF; cdr3_nt: TGTGCCAGCAGCTTAGGATTAGGAGATCAGCCCCAGCATTTT
d_call: TRBD1; j_call: TRBJ2-6; v_call: TRBV11-2; clone_size: .; cdr3_aa: CASSEQGAGANVLTF; cdr3_nt: TGTGCCAGCAGCGAACAGGGGGCTGGGGCCAACGTCCTGACTTTC
d_call: .; j_call: TRBJ2-2; v_call: TRBV12-3/TRBV12-4; clone_size: .; cdr3_aa: CASSLRGTGELFF; cdr3_nt: TGTGCCAGCAGTTTACGGGGCACCGGGGAGCTGTTTTTT
d_call: .; j_call: TRBJ2-3; v_call: TRBV19; clone_size: .; cdr3_aa: CASKEAGASDTDTQYF; cdr3_nt: TGTGCCAGTAAAGAGGCAGGGGCATCGGACACAGATACGCAGTATTTT
d_call: TRBD2; j_call: TRBJ2-7; v_call: TRBV19; clone_size: .; cdr3_aa: CASSPGGPSYEQYF; cdr3_nt: TGTGCCAGTAGCCCGGGAGGACCATCCTACGAGCAGTACTTC